The entry that follows covers one T cell receptor beta chain sequence. The antigen is unknown. The sample belongs to a study of cytomegalovirus exposure and HLA in healthy donors. Study-wide findings and caveats: TCR beta V- and J-gene trimming was later associated with a missense DCLRE1C variant. It was in a later analysis that TCR association rates were seen to vary by HLA locus, highest for DRB1 and lowest for HLA-C. Per a later analysis, HLA-associated TCR beta chains showed more clonal expansion than other, equally common TCR beta chains.

The study ran its PCR with 60 Vbeta and 13 Jbeta primers. Source study methods: The authors later counted approximately 80 million unique TCR beta chains, some 11 million of them shared. The assay was immunoSEQ multiplex PCR, and TCRdb's table has in-frame clones only and misses some. V and J calls and clone size are copied from that table; D and trimming were computed from the DNA. The sample yields 150,000 to 200,000 clones, under 90% seen once. This CDR3 is built from 20 residues. Germline CDR1 reads SGDLS; CDR2 reads YYNGEE. The V segment lost 0 bases and the J segment 0 bases; nucleotides outside the gene matches: 14.

V is TRBV9 and J is TRBJ2-5, with 10 bases identical to TRBD2. This TCR was sampled from a boy under 10 years old in good health and CMV-seronegative. The material sequenced was PBMCs. The CDR3 reads CASSVAGASGGPPYQETQYF. The CDR3, as DNA: TGTGCCAGCAGCGTAGCTGGGGCTAGCGGGGGCCCTCCATACCAAGAGACCCAGTACTTC. Using reference TRBV9 and TRBJ2-5 for the parts outside the CDR3, the full variable domain is DSGVTQTPKHLITATGQRVTLRCSPRSGDLSVYWYQQSLDQGLQFLIQYYNGEERAKGNILERFSAQQFPDLHSELNLSSLELGDSALYFCASSVAGASGGPPYQETQYFGPGTRLLVL.